Shown below are 23 T cell receptor beta chains from a single sample sequenced in a study of molecular identifiers for immune sequencing clone quantification. TCRdb itself ran the PCR reads through MiXCR, one entry per CDR3 protein. Of some 96,000 distinct CDR3 sequences in the sample, more than 20% were seen once. Sequenced: naive CD8+ T cells from blood, with Jurkat cell RNA spiked in. Regarding subset: FACS-sorted CD8+CD4-CCR7+CD45RA+ naive T cells. These receptors were obtained from a human donor in good health. Some libraries in this study had Jurkat cell RNA spiked in.

This clonotype was recorded many times. In nucleotides, the CDR3 is TGTGCCAGCAGCTCCTCGACGGGGGTCGAGACCCAGTACTTC. Protein sequence: CASSSSTGVETQYF. The rearrangement uses TRBV7-9 and TRBJ2-5; maybe TRBD2 (6 bases). Germline-derived CDR1 and CDR2 are SEHNR and FQNEAQ (reference sequence). The CDR3 is 14 amino acids. V was cut by 4 bases and J by 5 bases, with 14 bases left in between.

This clonotype was detected a few times. This rearrangement joins TRBV12-3 or TRBV12-4 to TRBJ2-1; 9 nucleotides match TRBD2. CDR3 length: 16 amino acids. V dropped 0 bases and J dropped 5; count of bases not matched to a gene: 5. As DNA, the CDR3 is TGTGCCAGCAGTTTAGCGGGCGGGGGGGCACACAATGAGCAGTTCTTC. Translating gives CASSLAGGGAHNEQFF.

This clonotype has at least ten counts. The V and J genes are TRBV6-5 and TRBJ1-1; no reliable D call. Germline CDR1 reads MNHEY; CDR2 reads SVGAGI. V lost 4 bases, J lost 5 bases, and 11 bases lay in between. This CDR3 is built from 13 residues. This CDR3 is CASSSRSYTEAFF. The DNA of the CDR3 is TGTGCCAGCAGTTCTCGGTCTTATACTGAAGCTTTCTTT.

In its sample, this clonotype was seen a few times. The V gene is TRBV12-3 or TRBV12-4, the J gene TRBJ2-1; 9 nucleotides agree with TRBD2. The CDR3 spans 13 residues. The V and J ends lost 5 bases and 8 bases, in that order; junction bases with no gene match: 4. Here the CDR3 reads CASSTGLAYEQFF. The DNA for the CDR3 is TGTGCCAGCAGTACGGGACTAGCCTATGAGCAGTTCTTC.

This clonotype appeared a few times. This sequence joins TRBV6-1 and TRBJ2-2; D gene ambiguous. The germline gives CDR1 MNHNS, CDR2 SASEGT. CDR3 length: 13 residues. Trimming shortened V by 6 bases and J by 6 bases, and 11 bases separated the two germline ends. CDR3 coding DNA: TGTGCCAGCAGAGATGCTAACGCCGGGGAGCTGTTTTTT. Its protein is CASRDANAGELFF.

A note on this clonotype: A read error may explain this, as a much larger clone is one base away. The chain is built from TRBV7-6 and TRBJ2-5; D is ambiguous. V lost 1 base, J lost 1 base, and 7 bases lay in between. There are 14 residues in the CDR3. Looked up from germline, CDR1 is SGHVS and CDR2 is FNYEAQ. CDR3: CASSLEQAQETQYF. In nucleotides, the CDR3 is TGTGCCAGCAGCTTAGAACAAGCCCAAGAGACCCAGTACTTC.

Only a few counts were recorded for this clonotype. This chain links TRBV28 with TRBJ2-7, with D unclear. Germline lookup yields CDR1 MDHEN and CDR2 SYDVKM. V lost 3 bases, J lost 3 bases, and 12 bases lay in between. The CDR3 is 14 amino acids. In DNA, the CDR3 is TGTGCCAGCAGTTTGGAAAATAGTCTCTACGAGCAGTACTTC. The encoded protein is CASSLENSLYEQYF.

This clonotype was picked up many times. The chain carries TRBV7-9 and TRBJ2-3, with 10 bases matching TRBD2. The germline CDR1 and CDR2 sequences are SEHNR and FQNEAQ (reference sequence). The CDR3 contains 15 residues. V lost 5 bases, J lost 2 bases, and 4 bases stayed unmatched. Written as DNA, the CDR3 is TGTGCCAGCAGCCAACTAGCGGGGTACACAGATACGCAGTATTTT. Amino acid sequence: CASSQLAGYTDTQYF.

This clonotype came up a few times. Because it lacks the conserved phenylalanine or tryptophan at the end, this CDR3 is likely a read error. V is TRBV5-3 and J is TRBJ1-1; tentatively, D is TRBD1 (6 bases). TRBV5-3 is assigned to the ORF class and has an uncertain function. The CDR3 extends over 17 amino acids. The CDR3 DNA sequence: TGTGCCAGCAGCTTGGTCATAAAGACAGGTACGAACACTGAAGCTTTCCTT. It yields the protein CASSLVIKTGTNTEAFL.

In this sample, this clonotype turned up many times. The V and J genes are TRBV18 and TRBJ2-3; D is undetermined. The CDR3 extends over 16 amino acids. Trimming removed 2 bases from V and 0 bases from J, with 12 bases in between. The germline V gene encodes CDR1 KGHSH and CDR2 LQKENI. DNA of the CDR3: TGTGCCAGCTCACCAGTGGACGACTGGAGCACAGATACGCAGTATTTT. Its protein product is CASSPVDDWSTDTQYF. The full variable domain, completed using reference TRBV18 and TRBJ2-3, is NAGVMQNPRHLVRRRGQEARLRCSPMKGHSHVYWYRQLPEEGLKFMVYLQKENIIDESGMPKERFSAEFPKEGPSILRIQQVVRGDSAAYFCASSPVDDWSTDTQYFGPGTRLTVL.

The sample holds many counts of this clonotype. V usage is TRBV7-6 and J usage is TRBJ1-1; D is unresolved. The CDR3 has 16 amino acids. The V end lost 1 base, the J end lost 1 base, and 13 bases lay between the germline ends. CDR1 and CDR2 from the germline V gene are SGHVS and FNYEAQ. This CDR3 reads CASSLGPPRSNTEAFF. As DNA, the CDR3 is TGTGCCAGCAGCTTAGGGCCCCCTAGATCGAACACTGAAGCTTTCTTT.

This clonotype appeared many times. The chain couples TRBV13 to TRBJ2-5; 12 positions match TRBD2. CDR1 PRHDT and CDR2 FYEKMQ come from the germline V gene (reference sequence). V was pared by 0 bases and J by 0 bases, with 8 bases of the junction left unmatched. This CDR3 region has 19 residues. CDR3 bases: TGTGCCAGCAGCTTAGGTCAACTAGCGGGGGGCCAGTACCAAGAGACCCAGTACTTC. Translated, it gives CASSLGQLAGGQYQETQYF.

This clonotype has a count of ten or more. The J gene is TRBJ2-7, the V gene TRBV5-4, with unresolved D. The germline CDR1 and CDR2 sequences are SGHNT and YYREEE (reference sequence). V gave up 0 bases and J gave up 5 bases, with 3 bases separating them. The CDR3 is 11 amino acids. CDR3 coding DNA: TGTGCCAGCAGCTTGGGCCACGAGCAGTACTTC. Amino acid sequence: CASSLGHEQYF.

This clonotype was seen a few times. The chain recombines TRBV6-2 or TRBV6-3 with TRBJ2-7; D is possibly TRBD1 or TRBD2 (5 bases each). Between the trimmed V and J ends, which lost 7 bases and 6 bases, there was a span of 22 bases. Germline V gene data show CDR1 as MNHEY and CDR2 as SVGEGT. CDR3 length: 15 residues. The CDR3 spells CASTPGTVWGLEQYF. The CDR3 region has the DNA TGTGCCAGCACTCCCGGGACGGTGTGGGGTCTCGAGCAGTACTTC.

As regards this clonotype: Sequence at one end of the junction differs from germline and may be a read error. This chain connects TRBV20-1 to TRBJ2-1; 9 bases are a match to TRBD2. This CDR3 has 15 amino acids. Per germline, CDR1 DFQATT and CDR2 SNEGSKA (reference sequence). CDR3 loop: CSAPFMTSGYNERFF. The CDR3 nucleotides read TGCAGCGCACCCTTTATGACTAGCGGTTACAATGAGCGGTTCTTC.

Ten or more counts support this clonotype. The chain uses TRBV12-3 or TRBV12-4 and TRBJ2-3; D possibly uses TRBD1 or TRBD2 (5 bases each). The CDR3 is 13 amino acids. V dropped 6 bases and J dropped 7 bases, with 14 bases sitting between them. The CDR3 DNA sequence: TGTGCCAGCAGCGACGGGGCCCCGTATACGCAGTATTTT. Translated: CASSDGAPYTQYF.

This clonotype was detected ten times or more. This rearrangement joins TRBV28 to TRBJ2-3; D gene ambiguous. Trimming cost V 3 bases and J 0 bases, with 10 bases left between them. Per the germline V gene, CDR1 is MDHEN and CDR2 is SYDVKM. The CDR3 spans 15 residues. The CDR3 bases are TGTGCCAGCAGTTTCTCCAGACCTAGCACAGATACGCAGTATTTT. As protein: CASSFSRPSTDTQYF.

This clonotype has at least ten counts. The rearrangement joins TRBV27 to TRBJ2-3; 12 bases map to TRBD2. This CDR3 spans 17 amino acids. The ends lost 5 bases at V and 4 bases at J; junction bases unmatched: 10. Germline CDR1 MNHEY, CDR2 SMNVEV (reference sequence). CDR3 region: CASSEVLAGGPADTQYF. Here the CDR3 DNA reads TGTGCCAGCAGTGAAGTTCTAGCGGGAGGGCCCGCAGATACGCAGTATTTT.

This clonotype has ten or more counts. V is TRBV19 and J is TRBJ1-4; D ambiguous. There are 14 residues in the CDR3. Trimming cost V 6 bases and J 0 bases, with 8 bases left between them. From germline, CDR1 is LNHDA and CDR2 SQIVND (reference sequence). In DNA form, the CDR3 reads TGTGCCAGTAGAGGATTTACAACTAATGAAAAACTGTTTTTT. It is translated as CASRGFTTNEKLFF.

This clonotype was observed many times. The chain links TRBV5-5 to TRBJ1-1, with no clear D. Germline CDR1 SGHKS, CDR2 YYEKEE (reference sequence). V lost 2 bases and J lost 4, with 3 bases in between. The CDR3 totals 11 residues. The CDR3 sequence is CASSFGTEAFF. The DNA of the CDR3 is TGTGCCAGCAGCTTCGGCACTGAAGCTTTCTTT.

For this clonotype: Given a much more abundant clone one base away, this may be a read error. The chain couples TRBV20-1 to TRBJ2-5; no definite D call. The V gene's germline CDR1 is DFQATT and CDR2 SNEGSKA (reference sequence). The CDR3 has 15 amino acids. CDR3 sequence reads: CSARDVVASVETQHF. The CDR3, as DNA: TGCAGTGCTAGAGATGTAGTAGCTTCTGTCGAGACCCAGCACTTC.

This clonotype was picked up many times. The CDR3 region is CASSMRDVSDTQYF. In DNA form, the CDR3 reads TGTGCCAGTAGTATGAGGGATGTTTCAGATACGCAGTATTTT. The chain recombines TRBV19 with TRBJ2-3, with D tentatively TRBD2 (5 bases). This CDR3 has 14 residues. From germline, CDR1 is LNHDA and CDR2 SQIVND (reference sequence). V dropped 3 bases and J dropped 4 bases, with 11 bases sitting between them.

V gene TRBV12-3 or TRBV12-4 combines with J gene TRBJ2-3, with unresolved D. The CDR3 extends over 12 amino acids. The germline V and J ends were trimmed by 6 bases and 5 bases, with 9 bases remaining between them. Here the CDR3 DNA reads TGTGCCAGCAGGGAGATTGGAGATACGCAGTATTTT. Translating gives CASREIGDTQYF.